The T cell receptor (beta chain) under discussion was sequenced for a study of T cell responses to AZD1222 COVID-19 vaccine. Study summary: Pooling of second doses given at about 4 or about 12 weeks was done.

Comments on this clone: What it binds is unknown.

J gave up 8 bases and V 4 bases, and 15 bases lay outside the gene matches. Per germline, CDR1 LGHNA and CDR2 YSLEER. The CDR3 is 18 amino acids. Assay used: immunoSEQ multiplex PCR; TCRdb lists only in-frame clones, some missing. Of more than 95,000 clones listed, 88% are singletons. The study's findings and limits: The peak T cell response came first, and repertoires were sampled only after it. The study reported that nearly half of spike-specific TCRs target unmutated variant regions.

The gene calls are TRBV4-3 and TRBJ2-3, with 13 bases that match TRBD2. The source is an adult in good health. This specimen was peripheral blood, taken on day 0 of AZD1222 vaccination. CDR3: CASSLLTTSGGGMSTQYF. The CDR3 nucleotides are TGCGCCAGCAGCCTACTCACCACTAGCGGGGGGGGTATGAGTACGCAGTATTTT.